The 23 T cell receptor beta chains listed next were all sequenced from one sample in a study of T cells in localized non-small cell lung cancer. The protocol was immunoSEQ multiplex PCR, while the TCRdb copy is restricted to in-frame clones and leaves out a portion. Among 20,000 to 25,000 clones listed, about 87% were seen once. Material: peripheral blood, obtained before any cancer treatment. These receptors originate from a male donor older than 55 with stage I squamous cell lung carcinoma.

This chain links TRBV30 with TRBJ1-5, with 7 positions matching TRBD1. Germline CDR1 is GTSNPN and CDR2 is SVGIG (reference sequence). The CDR3 is 15 residues long. V shed 2 bases, J shed 3 bases, and the junction held 7 bases outside the gene matches. CDR3 bases: TGTGCCTGGAGTACAAGGACAGGCCCCAATCAGCCCCAGCATTTT. Translation gives CAWSTRTGPNQPQHF.

The J gene is TRBJ2-5, the V gene TRBV5-6, with TRBD2 identical over 7 bases. The CDR3 consists of 16 residues. Looked up from germline, CDR1 is SGHDT and CDR2 is YYEEEE. Trimming took 4 bases from V and 4 from J; bases not matched to a gene: 13. CDR3 in amino acids: CASSARESGGLETQYF. CDR3 coding DNA: TGTGCCAGCAGCGCTAGAGAGTCGGGGGGTTTAGAGACCCAGTACTTC.

The V call is TRBV27, the J call TRBJ1-2; 7 bases line up with TRBD1. J lost 5 bases, V lost 4 bases, and 10 bases had no gene match. The germline V gene encodes CDR1 MNHEY and CDR2 SMNVEV (reference sequence). CDR3 length: 15 residues. The CDR3 loop reads CASSSPGQGGYGYTF. The CDR3 nucleotides read TGTGCCAGCAGTTCCCCGGGCCAGGGGGGTTATGGCTACACCTTC.

This rearrangement joins TRBV5-1 to TRBJ1-3; 9 nucleotides line up with TRBD1. This CDR3 is built from 16 residues. The V gene's germline CDR1 is SGHRS and CDR2 YFSETQ. The J segment lost 3 bases and the V segment lost 2 bases, leaving 6 bases of the junction unmatched. CDR3 loop: CASSLTGTGYGNTIYF. CDR3 DNA sequence: TGCGCCAGCAGCTTAACCGGGACAGGGTATGGAAACACCATATATTTT.

J is TRBJ1-2 and V is TRBV7-3; TRBD1 agrees at 7 bases. The germline V gene has CDR1 SGHTA and CDR2 FQGTGA. The CDR3 length is 13 residues. V trimming: 8 bases; J trimming: 4 bases; junction bases outside the gene matches: 7. The CDR3 nucleotides read TGTGCCAGCGGAGTTTCAGGGGGCTATGGCTACACCTTC. Amino acid sequence: CASGVSGGYGYTF.

V and J are TRBV11-1 and TRBJ2-7, with D possibly TRBD1 on 6 matching bases. CDR1 and CDR2 (germline): SGHAT, FQDESV (reference sequence). V was pared by 2 bases and J by 4 bases, with 9 bases between. This CDR3 has 13 residues. The DNA of the CDR3 is TGTGCCAGCAGCTTAACCAGGGGTTACGAGCAGTACTTC. Protein sequence: CASSLTRGYEQYF.

This clone was detected once. The chain uses TRBV30 and TRBJ1-5; a weak D match, TRBD1 (6 bases). The ends were cut back, 1 base at V and 4 bases at J, with 17 bases in the middle. This CDR3 contains 16 residues. The germline V gene encodes CDR1 GTSNPN and CDR2 SVGIG (reference sequence). The CDR3 nucleotides read TGTGCCTGGAGTGGTCCCGGGGGACACTGGAATCAGCCCCAGCATTTT. Residues: CAWSGPGGHWNQPQHF.

The J gene is TRBJ1-5, the V gene TRBV19; the match to TRBD1 covers 9 bases. Germline trimming cut 2 bases from V and 6 bases from J; bases unmatched to any gene: 5. The germline V gene has CDR1 LNHDA and CDR2 SQIVND (reference sequence). The CDR3 contains 15 residues. The CDR3: CASSIPGQGFQPQHF. CDR3 DNA: TGTGCCAGTAGTATACCAGGACAGGGGTTTCAGCCCCAGCATTTT.

This clone turned up a few times. The chain carries TRBV12-5 and TRBJ1-1; D unresolved. CDR1 is LGHNT, CDR2 FRNRAP, per germline. This CDR3 is built from 13 residues. The germline V and J ends were trimmed by 7 bases and 1 base, with 10 bases remaining between them. This chain's CDR3 is CASEGAGNTEAFF. The CDR3 DNA is TGTGCTAGTGAGGGAGCAGGGAACACTGAAGCTTTCTTT.

The V gene is TRBV6-5, the J gene TRBJ1-2; D remains unclear. In germline, CDR1 is MNHEY, CDR2 SVGAGI. Trimming cost V 0 bases and J 0 bases, with 11 bases left between them. This CDR3 region has 16 residues. The CDR3: CASSYSWPKANYGYTF. Written as DNA, the CDR3 is TGTGCCAGCAGTTACTCGTGGCCGAAAGCTAACTATGGCTACACCTTC.

CDR3 protein: CASSIPGLAGGPNEQFF. The CDR3 DNA is TGTGCCAGTAGTATCCCGGGACTAGCGGGGGGGCCTAATGAGCAGTTCTTC. This sequence joins TRBV19 and TRBJ2-1; 16 positions match TRBD2. CDR1 is LNHDA, CDR2 SQIVND, per germline (reference sequence). CDR3 length equals 17 residues. Losses at the gene ends were 3 bases for V and 7 bases for J; bases not matched to a gene: 6.

This clone was picked up one time. The chain is built from TRBV5-1 and TRBJ1-6, with 8 nucleotides matching TRBD1. The CDR3 spans 15 residues. V was clipped by 1 base and J by 6 bases; unmatched bases: 3. Per germline, CDR1 SGHRS and CDR2 YFSETQ. CDR3 sequence (DNA): TGCGCCAGCAGCTTGTGGGGGACAGGTAATTCACCCCTCCACTTT. It encodes CASSLWGTGNSPLHF.

This chain links TRBV25-1 with TRBJ1-1; a possible D gene is TRBD1 (5 bases). This CDR3 region has 14 residues. The germline V gene has CDR1 MGHDK and CDR2 SYGVNS. Trimming stripped 3 bases from V and 6 bases from J, with 14 bases between. CDR3 nucleotide sequence: TGTGCCAGCAGTGAGCTTAGGGGCAATTCTGAAGCTTTCTTT. This codes for CASSELRGNSEAFF.

This clone was seen only once. The chain employs TRBV30 and TRBJ1-6; D uncertain. The V gene lost 4 bases and the J gene lost 9 bases, with 7 bases spanning the gap. Germline CDR1 and CDR2: GTSNPN and SVGIG (reference sequence). The CDR3 is 11 residues long. The CDR3 is CAWISSSPLHF. CDR3 nucleotides: TGTGCCTGGATTTCATCTTCACCCCTCCACTTT. The full variable domain, completed using reference TRBV30 and TRBJ1-6, is SQTIHQWPATLVQPVGSPLSLECTVEGTSNPNLYWYRQAAGRGLQLLFYSVGIGQISSEVPQNLSASRPQDRQFILSSKKLLLSDSGFYLCAWISSSPLHFGNGTRLTVT.

The chain combines TRBV2 with TRBJ2-7, with D maybe TRBD2 (5 bases). The CDR3 extends over 12 amino acids. The germline V gene has CDR1 SNHLY and CDR2 FYNNEI. The V end lost 0 bases, the J end lost 9 bases, and 9 bases lay between the germline ends. For the CDR3, the DNA is TGTGCCAGCAGTGAAGCCCCGGGGAGGCAGTACTTC. Its protein is CASSEAPGRQYF.

This chain links TRBV7-2 with TRBJ2-4; D gene uncertain. V was pared by 5 bases and J by 0 bases, with 17 bases between. The CDR3 loop spans 17 amino acids. Germline CDR1 and CDR2: SGHTA and FQGNSA. The CDR3 bases are TGTGCCAGCAGCAGATACCTCGGTAAACTAGCCAAAAACATTCAGTACTTC. This sequence encodes CASSRYLGKLAKNIQYF.

This clone was seen a handful of times. V is TRBV5-1 and J is TRBJ2-1; TRBD2 matches 10 bases. The ends lost 2 bases at V and 0 bases at J; junction bases unmatched: 5. From germline, CDR1 is SGHRS and CDR2 YFSETQ. The CDR3 spans 17 residues. The CDR3 sequence is CASSFGLAASSYNEQFF. DNA for the CDR3: TGCGCCAGCAGCTTCGGACTAGCGGCGAGCTCCTACAATGAGCAGTTCTTC.

This chain links TRBV4-1 with TRBJ2-2; 9 positions agree with TRBD1. V lost 0 bases to trimming and J lost 4 bases; unmatched junction nucleotides: 12. CDR1 and CDR2 from the germline V gene are MGHRA and YSYEKL. The CDR3 is made up of 19 amino acids. CDR3 DNA sequence: TGCGCCAGCAGCCAAGATAGTCGGGACAGGGTCTCTTCCACCGGGGAGCTGTTTTTT. Translation: CASSQDSRDRVSSTGELFF.

This clone was seen just once. The chain joins TRBV2 to TRBJ2-5; 11 bases are shared with TRBD2. The V and J ends lost 6 bases and 4 bases, in that order; junction bases with no gene match: 10. Germline loops: CDR1 SNHLY, CDR2 FYNNEI. This CDR3 is 16 amino acids long. CDR3 protein: CASSSSTSGDRETQYF. The DNA for the CDR3 is TGTGCCAGCAGCTCTTCGACTAGCGGGGATAGAGAGACCCAGTACTTC. Together with reference TRBV2 and TRBJ2-5, the CDR3 gives the full variable domain: EPEVTQTPSHQVTQMGQEVILRCVPISNHLYFYWYRQILGQKVEFLVSFYNNEISEKSEIFDDQFSVERPDGSNFTLKIRSTKLEDSAMYFCASSSSTSGDRETQYFGPGTRLLVL.

The rearrangement uses TRBV30 and TRBJ2-5; tentative D call: TRBD2 (5 bases). Germline CDR1 GTSNPN, CDR2 SVGIG (reference sequence). This CDR3 region has 13 residues. The ends were cut back, 2 bases at V and 0 bases at J, with 7 bases in the middle. CDR3 nucleotides: TGTGCCTGGAGTAGAGGGAACCAAGAGACCCAGTACTTC. Protein product: CAWSRGNQETQYF.

The rearrangement uses TRBV11-3 and TRBJ2-1, with a weak D call TRBD2 (5 bases). V was pared by 1 base and J by 0 bases, with 10 bases between. The germline CDR1 and CDR2 sequences are SGHNT and YENEEA. This CDR3 has 16 amino acids. CDR3 sequence (DNA): TGTGCCAGCAGCTTAGGCGGGCAGAGCTCCTACAATGAGCAGTTCTTC. It is translated as CASSLGGQSSYNEQFF.

The chain recombines TRBV11-3 with TRBJ2-7, with a weak D call TRBD1 (6 bases). The CDR3 has 14 amino acids. Trimming stripped 5 bases from V and 5 bases from J, with 16 bases between. Germline-derived CDR1 and CDR2 are SGHNT and YENEEA. CDR3 sequence (DNA): TGTGCCAGCAGCCTCAACAGGGCATCGGACGAGCAGTACTTC. This encodes CASSLNRASDEQYF.

The CDR3 sequence: CASSGTDRNQPQHF. The CDR3 DNA follows: TGTGCCAGCAGTGGGACCGACCGCAATCAGCCCCAGCATTTT. This chain joins TRBV2 and TRBJ1-5; no clear D gene. The CDR3 extends over 14 amino acids. Deletions cut 4 bases from V and 2 bases from J, with 9 bases between. Germline V lookup: CDR1 SNHLY, CDR2 FYNNEI.